This TCR beta chain was captured by sequencing in a study of technical replicates of blood from a few donors. The CDR3 has 15 amino acids. Losses at the gene ends were 6 bases for V and 1 base for J; bases not matched to a gene: 8. Germline V gene lookup returns CDR1 SGHAT and CDR2 FQDESV (reference sequence). This clone was counted once. Clones were read by immunoSEQ multiplex PCR, and TCRdb kept only the in-frame ones, dropping some. The sample gives more than 80,000 clones, around 95% of which show up once; approximately 0.35% is in the top ten. Sequencing input: T cells isolated from PBMCs. The chain joins TRBV11-1 to TRBJ1-1; 7 bases match TRBD1. The receptor was derived from a human donor in good health. The CDR3 coding sequence is TGTGCCAGCAGTCGACAGGGAATGGCGAACACTGAAGCTTTCTTT. Its translation is CASSRQGMANTEAFF.